This T cell receptor (beta chain) is drawn from a study of CD8 T cells in ankylosing spondylitis. General study results and limits: Prior work had noted some motif variants in reactive arthritis blood and synovial fluid.

TCRdb reprocessed the 5' RACE reads via MiXCR and lists one record per CDR3 protein. The sample has 150,000 or so distinct CDR3 sequences, about 9.9% seen once. This clonotype was picked up a small number of times. Antigen unknown. From germline, CDR1 is MNHNS and CDR2 SASEGT. This CDR3 region has 16 residues. V was trimmed by 6 bases and J by 6 bases, leaving 22 bases between them. The specimen sequenced was blood, either unsorted or a sorted T cell fraction (not recorded which). The chain links TRBV6-1 to TRBJ2-3; a possible D gene is TRBD2 (6 bases). The receptor comes from a male donor with ankylosing spondylitis or in good health (not recorded which). In DNA form, the CDR3 reads TGTGCCAGCAGGCCGGCGGGACTTTACGATAGGGATACGCAGTATTTT. It is translated as CASRPAGLYDRDTQYF.